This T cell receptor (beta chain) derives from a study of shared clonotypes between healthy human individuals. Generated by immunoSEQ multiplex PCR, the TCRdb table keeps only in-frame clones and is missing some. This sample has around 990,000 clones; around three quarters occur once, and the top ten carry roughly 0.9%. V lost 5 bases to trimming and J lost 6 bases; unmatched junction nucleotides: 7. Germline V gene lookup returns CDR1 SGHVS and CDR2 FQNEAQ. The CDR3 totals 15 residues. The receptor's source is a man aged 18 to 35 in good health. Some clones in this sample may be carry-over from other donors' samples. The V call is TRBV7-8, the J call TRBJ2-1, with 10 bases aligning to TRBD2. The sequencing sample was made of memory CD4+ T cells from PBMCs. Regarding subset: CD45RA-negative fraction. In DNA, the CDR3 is TGTGCCAGCAGCCCGGGACTAGCGTCCCCCAATGAGCAGTTCTTC. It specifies CASSPGLASPNEQFF.